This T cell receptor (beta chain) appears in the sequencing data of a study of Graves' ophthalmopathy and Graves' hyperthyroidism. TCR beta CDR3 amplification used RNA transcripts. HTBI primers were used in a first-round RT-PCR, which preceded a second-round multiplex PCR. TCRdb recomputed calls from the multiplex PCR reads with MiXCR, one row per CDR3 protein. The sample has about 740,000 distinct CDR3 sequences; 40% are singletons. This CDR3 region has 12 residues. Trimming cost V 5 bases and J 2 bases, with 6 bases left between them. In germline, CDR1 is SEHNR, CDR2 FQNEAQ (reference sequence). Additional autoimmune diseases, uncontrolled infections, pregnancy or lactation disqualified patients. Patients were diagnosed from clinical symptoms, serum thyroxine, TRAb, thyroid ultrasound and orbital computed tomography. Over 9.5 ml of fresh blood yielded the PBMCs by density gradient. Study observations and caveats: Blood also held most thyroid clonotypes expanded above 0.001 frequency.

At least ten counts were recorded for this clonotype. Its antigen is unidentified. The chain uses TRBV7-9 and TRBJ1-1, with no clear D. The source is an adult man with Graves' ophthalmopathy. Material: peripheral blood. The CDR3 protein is CASSHGNTEAFF. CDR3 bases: TGTGCCAGCAGCCACGGCAACACTGAAGCTTTCTTT.